Below, 14 T cell receptor beta chains from the same sample are listed, as sequenced in a study of shared clonotypes between healthy human individuals. CD45RO-negative, CCR7-selected cells formed the naive CD8 fraction, which excluded terminally differentiated effector memory CD45RA+ cells. Some clones are missing from TCRdb's copy, which holds only in-frame ones; the method was immunoSEQ multiplex PCR. The profile shows about 2.1 million clones, about 92% of them singletons. Material for sequencing was naive CD8+ T cells from PBMCs. These receptors were collected from a man between 18 and 35 years old in good health. Some clones in this sample may be carry-over from other donors' samples.

This clone was seen a few times. V gene TRBV7-6 combines with J gene TRBJ1-1; 7 bases agree with TRBD1. V lost 5 bases and J lost 4; bases outside the gene matches: 10. The CDR3 has 15 amino acids. Germline V gives CDR1 SGHVS, CDR2 FNYEAQ. This chain's CDR3 is CASSLRGEAATEAFF. DNA of the CDR3: TGTGCCAGCAGCCTCAGGGGGGAGGCGGCCACTGAAGCTTTCTTT.

The V and J genes are TRBV7-6 and TRBJ1-2; D possibly corresponds to TRBD1 (5 bases). V was pared by 4 bases and J by 6 bases, with 18 bases between. The CDR3 has 15 residues. CDR1 and CDR2 from the germline V gene are SGHVS and FNYEAQ. The CDR3 loop reads CASSSTPGLKNGYTF. The CDR3, as DNA: TGTGCCAGCAGCTCCACGCCGGGACTGAAAAATGGCTACACCTTC.

The chain joins TRBV7-9 to TRBJ2-1; D is unresolved. This CDR3 region has 16 residues. The germline V and J ends were trimmed by 2 bases and 6 bases, with 17 bases remaining between them. CDR1 SEHNR and CDR2 FQNEAQ come from the germline V gene (reference sequence). CDR3 sequence: CASSLSHGEDFNEQFF. The CDR3 bases are TGTGCCAGCAGCTTAAGTCACGGCGAGGATTTCAATGAGCAGTTCTTC.

The DNA for the CDR3 is TGTGCCAGCAGTCCCACGGCTGGCTGGACTGAGCAGTACTTC. As protein: CASSPTAGWTEQYF. The rearrangement links TRBV28 to TRBJ2-7, with D perhaps matching TRBD2 (5 bases). Germline V gene data show CDR1 as MDHEN and CDR2 as SYDVKM. The CDR3 loop spans 14 amino acids. V lost 5 bases and J lost 7, with 18 bases in between.

This clone occurred once. The chain carries TRBV9 and TRBJ2-5, with D unresolved. The CDR3 consists of 16 residues. Trimming removed 0 bases at V and 6 bases at J, with 18 bases between. CDR1 and CDR2 (germline): SGDLS, YYNGEE. The chain's CDR3 is CASSVGGDGHPKTQYF. CDR3 nucleotide sequence: TGTGCCAGCAGCGTAGGGGGTGACGGCCACCCCAAGACCCAGTACTTC.

This chain uses TRBV7-9 with TRBJ2-2, with D possibly being TRBD1 (6 bases). The CDR3 is made up of 18 amino acids. V lost 4 bases, J lost 6 bases, and 24 bases lay in between. Germline CDR1 SEHNR, CDR2 FQNEAQ (reference sequence). In nucleotides, the CDR3 is TGTGCCAGCAGCTCGTCGAGGGGGACGGACGTTAACGCCGGGGAGCTGTTTTTT. Translated: CASSSSRGTDVNAGELFF.

The chain uses TRBV11-2 and TRBJ2-1; TRBD2 matches 9 bases. There are 15 residues in the CDR3. J lost 7 bases, V lost 5 bases, and 9 bases had no gene match. CDR1 is SGHAT and CDR2 is FQNNGV in the germline V gene. The CDR3: CASSLRAGGGNEQFF. For the CDR3, the DNA is TGTGCCAGCAGCCTTAGGGCGGGAGGGGGGAATGAGCAGTTCTTC.

The chain has TRBV7-3 and TRBJ2-5, with unresolved D. V was clipped by 1 base and J by 5 bases, with 8 bases between them. This CDR3 is built from 13 residues. In germline, CDR1 is SGHTA, CDR2 FQGTGA. CDR3 in amino acids: CASSLNHRETQYF. The CDR3 DNA reads TGTGCCAGCAGCTTAAATCACCGGGAGACCCAGTACTTC. Filled out from reference TRBV7-3 and TRBJ2-5, the complete variable domain reads GAGVSQTPSNKVTEKGKYVELRCDPISGHTALYWYRQSLGQGPEFLIYFQGTGAADDSGLPNDRFFAVRPEGSVSTLKIQRTERGDSAVYLCASSLNHRETQYFGPGTRLLVL.

The chain uses TRBV27 and TRBJ2-5; 10 nucleotides align to TRBD2. Germline CDR1 MNHEY, CDR2 SMNVEV (reference sequence). The CDR3 has 14 amino acids. V lost 5 bases to trimming and J lost 5 bases; unmatched junction nucleotides: 5. The CDR3 reads CASSPAGGGETQYF. The CDR3 DNA sequence: TGTGCCAGCAGTCCAGCGGGAGGGGGCGAGACCCAGTACTTC.

V and J are TRBV11-2 and TRBJ2-1, with D unresolved. Germline loops: CDR1 SGHAT, CDR2 FQNNGV. This CDR3 contains 16 residues. The V end was cut by 2 bases, the J end by 3 bases, with 14 bases between. The CDR3 DNA follows: TGTGCCAGCAGCTTATCGGCGTCTCGCCTCTACAATGAGCAGTTCTTC. Translated: CASSLSASRLYNEQFF.

V and J are TRBV28 and TRBJ2-3; 7 bases fit TRBD2. The CDR3 is 18 residues long. Germline assignment: CDR1 MDHEN and CDR2 SYDVKM. With V trimmed by 3 bases and J by 0 bases, 12 bases remained unmatched. Here the CDR3 reads CASSLGGGLVSSTDTQYF. DNA of the CDR3: TGTGCCAGCAGTTTGGGCGGGGGTTTAGTATCTAGCACAGATACGCAGTATTTT.

This CDR3 is CASRNRGPRQPQHF. DNA of the CDR3: TGTGCCAGCAGGAACAGGGGGCCGAGGCAGCCCCAGCATTTT. The rearrangement links TRBV2 to TRBJ1-5, with TRBD1 matching 9 bases. The junction had 7 bases not matched to a gene; V was cut back by 6 bases and J by 7 bases. Germline V gene lookup returns CDR1 SNHLY and CDR2 FYNNEI. The CDR3 extends over 14 amino acids.

V gene TRBV6-1 combines with J gene TRBJ1-2; D is unresolved. Trimming cost V 1 base and J 1 base, with 7 bases left between them. In germline, CDR1 is MNHNS, CDR2 SASEGT. The CDR3 length is 14 residues. The CDR3 region has the DNA TGTGCCAGCAGTGAAGAAGGGCATAACTATGGCTACACCTTC. It translates to CASSEEGHNYGYTF.

The rearrangement links TRBV27 to TRBJ1-3, with D hard to call. With 5 bases removed from V and 3 bases from J, the gap between germline ends came to 8 bases. Germline values: CDR1 MNHEY, CDR2 SMNVEV (reference sequence). The CDR3 totals 13 residues. This CDR3 reads CASSIKSGNTIYF. For the CDR3, the DNA is TGTGCCAGCAGTATTAAAAGTGGAAACACCATATATTTT.